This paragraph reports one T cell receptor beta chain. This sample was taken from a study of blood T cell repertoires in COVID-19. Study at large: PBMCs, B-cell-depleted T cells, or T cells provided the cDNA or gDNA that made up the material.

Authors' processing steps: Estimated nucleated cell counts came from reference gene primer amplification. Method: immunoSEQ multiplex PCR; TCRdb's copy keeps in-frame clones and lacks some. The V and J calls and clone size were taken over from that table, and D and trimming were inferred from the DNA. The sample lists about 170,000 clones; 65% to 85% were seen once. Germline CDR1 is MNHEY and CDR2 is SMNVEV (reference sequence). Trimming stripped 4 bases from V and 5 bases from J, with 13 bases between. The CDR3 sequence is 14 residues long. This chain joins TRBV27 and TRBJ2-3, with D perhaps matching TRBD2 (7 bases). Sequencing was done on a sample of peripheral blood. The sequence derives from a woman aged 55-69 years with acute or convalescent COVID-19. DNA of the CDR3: TGTGCCAGCAGTTCCGTCGGGGGGCGAGATACGCAGTATTTT. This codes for CASSSVGGRDTQYF.